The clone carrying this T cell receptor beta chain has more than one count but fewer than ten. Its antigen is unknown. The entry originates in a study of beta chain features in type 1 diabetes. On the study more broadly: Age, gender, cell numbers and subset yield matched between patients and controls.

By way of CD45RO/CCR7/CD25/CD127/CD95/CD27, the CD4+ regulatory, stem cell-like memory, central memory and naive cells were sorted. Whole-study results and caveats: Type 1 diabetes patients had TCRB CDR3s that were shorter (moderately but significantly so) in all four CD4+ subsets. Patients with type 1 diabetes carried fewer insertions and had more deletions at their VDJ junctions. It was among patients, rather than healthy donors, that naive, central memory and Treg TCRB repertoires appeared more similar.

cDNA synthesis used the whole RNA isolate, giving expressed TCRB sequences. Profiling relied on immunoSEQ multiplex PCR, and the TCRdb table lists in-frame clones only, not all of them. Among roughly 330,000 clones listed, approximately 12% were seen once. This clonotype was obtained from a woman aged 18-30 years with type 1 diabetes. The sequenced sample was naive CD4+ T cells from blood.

The CDR3 bases are TGCGCCAGCAGCCAAATTGGCGGAAGCAATGAGCAGTTCTTC. Its translation: CASSQIGGSNEQFF. The chain employs TRBV4-1 and TRBJ2-1; unclear D gene. The CDR3 is made up of 14 amino acids. The germline V gene has CDR1 MGHRA and CDR2 YSYEKL. Trimming shortened V by 2 bases and J by 6 bases, and 11 bases separated the two germline ends.